A single sample is the source of the 32 T cell receptor beta chains below, sequenced in a study of blood T cell repertoires in COVID-19. Using immunoSEQ multiplex PCR, the repertoire was profiled, and TCRdb retains in-frame clones only, with some absent. The sample has nearly 65,000 clones, around 80% seen once. The sequenced sample was peripheral blood. Receptor source: a human donor in a cohort sampled during active COVID-19.

V and J are TRBV5-5 and TRBJ1-1, with unresolved D. The CDR3 length is 13 residues. V was shortened by 2 bases and J by 1 base, with 6 bases between the two germline ends. Per germline, CDR1 SGHKS and CDR2 YYEKEE (reference sequence). Written as DNA, the CDR3 is TGTGCCAGCAGCTTCTCAGAGAACACTGAAGCTTTCTTT. This sequence encodes CASSFSENTEAFF.

The CDR3 nucleotides read TGTGCCACCAGCCCGGTCAGGGGACATGGCTACACCTTC. Protein: CATSPVRGHGYTF. The V and J genes are TRBV15 and TRBJ1-2, with a possible D match to TRBD1 (6 bases). The length of the CDR3 is 13 residues. Germline assignment: CDR1 LNHNV and CDR2 YYDKDF (reference sequence). Trimming cost V 5 bases and J 6 bases, with 13 bases left between them.

V and J are TRBV30 and TRBJ2-1, with D tentatively TRBD2 (9 bases). CDR3 size: 13 residues. The germline V gene has CDR1 GTSNPN and CDR2 SVGIG (reference sequence). V lost 5 bases, J lost 9 bases, and 17 bases lay in between. The DNA for the CDR3 is TGTGCCTGGCAGGGGGCGGGAGGGGTTGAGCAGTTCTTC. Translation gives CAWQGAGGVEQFF.

This sequence joins TRBV5-1 and TRBJ1-1; D possibly corresponds to TRBD1 (6 bases). CDR3 size: 16 residues. Trimming took 4 bases from V and 6 from J, leaving 22 bases between them. Germline CDR1 SGHRS, CDR2 YFSETQ. The CDR3 DNA is TGCGCCAGCAGCCAGAATTCGGGACAAAGGAATTCTGAAGCTTTCTTT. Its protein is CASSQNSGQRNSEAFF.

The rearrangement uses TRBV27 and TRBJ2-7, with a tentative D call TRBD2 (6 bases). This CDR3 region has 13 residues. Germline CDR1 reads MNHEY; CDR2 reads SMNVEV (reference sequence). Trimming pared 3 bases from V and 3 bases from J, leaving 9 bases between. The CDR3 loop is CASSFFGGYEQYF. Written as DNA, the CDR3 is TGTGCCAGCAGTTTTTTCGGGGGCTACGAGCAGTACTTC.

This clone appeared a few times. This rearrangement joins TRBV9 to TRBJ2-7; maybe TRBD1 (6 bases). Trimming pared 3 bases from V and 1 base from J, leaving 11 bases between. Germline CDR1 reads SGDLS; CDR2 reads YYNGEE. The CDR3 runs to 14 residues. Here the CDR3 reads CASSETQGSYEQYF. In nucleotides, the CDR3 is TGTGCCAGCAGCGAGACACAGGGTTCCTACGAGCAGTACTTC.

The chain links TRBV4-2 to TRBJ2-7, with 7 positions matching TRBD2. The CDR3 has 15 amino acids. From germline, CDR1 is LGHNA and CDR2 YNFKEQ. The ends lost 1 base at V and 5 bases at J; junction bases unmatched: 8. For the CDR3, the DNA is TGTGCCAGCAGCCAAGGAGGACTAGAGTTCGACGAGCAGTACTTC. Protein: CASSQGGLEFDEQYF.

J is TRBJ2-1 and V is TRBV7-2, with 7 bases identical to TRBD2. This CDR3 is built from 16 residues. Per germline, CDR1 SGHTA and CDR2 FQGNSA. Trimming removed 5 bases from V and 4 bases from J; junction bases left unmatched: 11. The CDR3 bases are TGTGCCAGCAGCCCACAAGCGGGAATAAGATACAATGAGCAGTTCTTC. Translation: CASSPQAGIRYNEQFF.

The chain links TRBV11-3 to TRBJ2-1, with D unresolved. The CDR3 covers 17 residues. V was cut by 1 base and J by 7 bases, with 20 bases left in between. CDR1 is SGHNT, CDR2 YENEEA, per germline. CDR3 amino acids: CASSLGSWASAGNEQFF. The CDR3 bases are TGTGCCAGCAGCTTAGGATCGTGGGCATCCGCTGGAAATGAGCAGTTCTTC. Combining the CDR3 with reference TRBV11-3 and TRBJ2-1 gives the whole variable domain EAGVVQSPRYKIIEKKQPVAFWCNPISGHNTLYWYLQNLGQGPELLIRYENEEAVDDSQLPKDRFSAERLKGVDSTLKIQPAELGDSAVYLCASSLGSWASAGNEQFFGPGTRLTVL.

The chain employs TRBV9 and TRBJ2-1; 13 positions match TRBD2. The CDR3 contains 15 residues. The germline gives CDR1 SGDLS, CDR2 YYNGEE. J was trimmed by 8 bases and V by 3 bases; bases with no gene match: 5. CDR3 region: CASSEGLAGAYEQFF. CDR3 DNA: TGTGCCAGCAGCGAAGGACTAGCGGGAGCCTATGAGCAGTTCTTC.

This rearrangement joins TRBV21-1 to TRBJ2-1; TRBD2, the D gene given by the table, was not confirmed from the DNA. TRBV21-1 is an annotated pseudogene. The CDR3 is 13 residues long. Here the CDR3 reads CASVGLDYNEQFF. In DNA form, the CDR3 reads TGTGCCAGCGTGGGACTTGATTACAATGAGCAGTTCTTC.

This clone was counted only a few times. This chain connects TRBV6-4 to TRBJ2-1, with TRBD2 identical over 12 bases. Germline CDR1 MRHNA, CDR2 SNTAGT. The junction had 0 bases not matched to a gene; V was cut back by 2 bases and J by 7 bases. This CDR3 spans 14 amino acids. This chain's CDR3 is CASSDGTSGNEQFF. The CDR3 DNA is TGTGCCAGCAGTGACGGGACTAGCGGGAATGAGCAGTTCTTC.

CDR3 in amino acids: CASSWRDRAYNEQFF. The CDR3 bases are TGTGCCAGCAGCTGGCGGGACAGAGCTTACAATGAGCAGTTCTTC. The chain uses TRBV6-2 or TRBV6-3 and TRBJ2-1, with D possibly TRBD1 on 7 matching bases. V was pared by 6 bases and J by 4 bases, with 16 bases between. Germline CDR1 MNHEY, CDR2 SVGEGT. This CDR3 spans 15 amino acids.

This clone occurred a few times. The chain combines TRBV27 with TRBJ1-5, with 8 positions matching TRBD1. Germline V CDR1 and CDR2: MNHEY, SMNVEV (reference sequence). V lost 0 bases to trimming and J lost 7 bases; unmatched junction nucleotides: 2. The CDR3 totals 14 residues. DNA for the CDR3: TGTGCCAGCAGTTTATCTGGGACAGGACAGCCCCAGCATTTT. Translated, it gives CASSLSGTGQPQHF.

The J gene is TRBJ2-1, the V gene TRBV4-3, with TRBD1 identical over 10 bases. Germline-derived CDR1 and CDR2 are LGHNA and YSLEER. This CDR3 is built from 17 residues. V dropped 4 bases and J dropped 7; count of bases not matched to a gene: 13. The DNA for the CDR3 is TGCGCCAGCAGCCCCTCGGCCGGGACAGGGGTAAGGAATGAGCAGTTCTTC. It encodes CASSPSAGTGVRNEQFF.

V and J are TRBV6-1 and TRBJ2-3; tentative D call: TRBD1 (5 bases). The germline gives CDR1 MNHNS, CDR2 SASEGT. There are 15 residues in the CDR3. V lost 3 bases, J lost 2 bases, and 12 bases lay in between. This chain's CDR3 is CASSEDLGVTDTQYF. For the CDR3, the DNA is TGTGCCAGCAGTGAGGACCTAGGGGTCACAGATACGCAGTATTTT.

The chain carries TRBV5-6 and TRBJ1-4; D gene unclear. V was shortened by 0 bases and J by 4 bases, with 16 bases between the two germline ends. There are 17 residues in the CDR3. Germline CDR1 SGHDT, CDR2 YYEEEE. The chain's CDR3 is CASSLAFDTSYNEKLFF. Here the CDR3 DNA reads TGTGCCAGCAGCTTGGCTTTTGACACAAGCTATAATGAAAAACTGTTTTTT.

The J gene is TRBJ2-5, the V gene TRBV4-3; 7 positions agree with TRBD2. Germline CDR1 is LGHNA and CDR2 is YSLEER. The CDR3 covers 15 residues. The V segment lost 1 base and the J segment 5 bases; nucleotides outside the gene matches: 7. The CDR3 DNA follows: TGCGCCAGCAGCCAAGGTTTAGCGGGTGGGGAGACCCAGTACTTC. Translating gives CASSQGLAGGETQYF.

This chain uses TRBV25-1 with TRBJ2-5, with unresolved D. V lost 4 bases and J 0 bases, leaving 6 bases between the germline ends. This CDR3 contains 13 residues. The germline CDR1 and CDR2 sequences are MGHDK and SYGVNS. The chain's CDR3 is CASSVDYQETQYF. The DNA for the CDR3 is TGTGCCAGCAGTGTAGACTACCAAGAGACCCAGTACTTC. Full variable domain (rest looked up from reference TRBV25-1 and TRBJ2-5): EADIYQTPRYLVIGTGKKITLECSQTMGHDKMYWYQQDPGMELHLIHYSYGVNSTEKGDLSSESTVSRIRTEHFPLTLESARPSHTSQYLCASSVDYQETQYFGPGTRLLVL.

There are a few counts of this clone. The chain uses TRBV24-1 and TRBJ1-1, with 8 bases matching TRBD1. Germline CDR1 and CDR2: KGHDR and SFDVKD. Trimming removed 4 bases from V and 10 bases from J; junction bases left unmatched: 4. CDR3 length: 12 residues. CDR3 loop: CATSDDRGRAFF. The DNA for the CDR3 is TGTGCCACCAGTGACGACAGGGGACGAGCTTTCTTT.

The chain joins TRBV27 to TRBJ2-5; TRBD1 is a possible D gene (6 bases). V was shortened by 0 bases and J by 7 bases, with 12 bases between the two germline ends. The CDR3 runs to 14 residues. Germline CDR1 reads MNHEY; CDR2 reads SMNVEV (reference sequence). As DNA, the CDR3 is TGTGCCAGCAGTTTATCCGCAGGGGAAGGGACCCAGTACTTC. Its protein product is CASSLSAGEGTQYF.

V and J are TRBV6-5 and TRBJ1-2; D perhaps matches TRBD1 (5 bases). The CDR3 extends over 15 amino acids. Germline lookup yields CDR1 MNHEY and CDR2 SVGAGI. V was shortened by 5 bases and J by 2 bases, with 15 bases between the two germline ends. The DNA for the CDR3 is TGTGCCAGCAGTCCCAGGGCCTTCTTAAACTATGGCTACACCTTC. Residues: CASSPRAFLNYGYTF.

The chain recombines TRBV3-1 (or the pseudogene TRBV3-2) with TRBJ2-3, with 7 positions matching TRBD2. Germline lookup yields CDR1 LGHDT and CDR2 YNNKEL (reference sequence). V was clipped by 4 bases and J by 3 bases; unmatched bases: 10. CDR3 length equals 16 residues. CDR3 DNA sequence: TGTGCCAGCAGCCTACTTCCTGGGGGGGGAACAGATACGCAGTATTTT. Amino acids: CASSLLPGGGTDTQYF.

This chain connects TRBV6-2 or TRBV6-3 to TRBJ2-2; 8 bases are a match to TRBD1. Germline CDR1 is MNHEY and CDR2 is SVGEGT. Germline trimming cut 5 bases from V and 6 bases from J; bases unmatched to any gene: 5. The CDR3 has 14 residues. DNA for the CDR3: TGTGCCAGCAGTGTGACAGGGGTGGCCGGGGAGCTGTTTTTT. Amino acids: CASSVTGVAGELFF.

V gene TRBV30 combines with J gene TRBJ1-5; D gene ambiguous. V gave up 2 bases and J gave up 2 bases, with 10 bases separating them. The CDR3 has 14 amino acids. Germline V gives CDR1 GTSNPN, CDR2 SVGIG (reference sequence). The CDR3 is CAWSPTRGNQPQHF. The CDR3 region has the DNA TGTGCCTGGAGTCCTACCCGGGGCAATCAGCCCCAGCATTTT.

The gene calls are TRBV6-6 and TRBJ1-3; 12 positions agree with TRBD1. V dropped 6 bases and J dropped 1; count of bases not matched to a gene: 7. This CDR3 comprises 17 residues. The germline V gene has CDR1 MNHNY and CDR2 SVGAGI (reference sequence). In DNA, the CDR3 is TGTGCCAGCAGCCGAACGGGACAGGGGGCGTCTGGAAACACCATATATTTT. Residues: CASSRTGQGASGNTIYF.

The count of this clone is one. The chain uses TRBV11-2 and TRBJ1-2; 7 positions match TRBD1. The CDR3 is 15 amino acids. Germline-derived CDR1 and CDR2 are SGHAT and FQNNGV. V dropped 1 base and J dropped 3; count of bases not matched to a gene: 5. Here the CDR3 reads CASSLGQGEYYGYTF. CDR3 DNA sequence: TGTGCCAGCAGCTTAGGACAGGGTGAATACTATGGCTACACCTTC. The full variable domain, rest sourced from reference TRBV11-2 and TRBJ1-2, is EAGVAQSPRYKIIEKRQSVAFWCNPISGHATLYWYQQILGQGPKLLIQFQNNGVVDDSQLPKDRFSAERLKGVDSTLKIQPAKLEDSAVYLCASSLGQGEYYGYTFGSGTRLTVV.

The V gene is TRBV10-3, the J gene TRBJ2-5; D possibly corresponds to TRBD1 (5 bases). Between the trimmed V and J ends, which lost 6 bases and 0 bases, there was a span of 14 bases. This CDR3 contains 15 residues. Germline CDR1 reads ENHRY; CDR2 reads SYGVKD. CDR3 amino acids: CAISRAGSDQETQYF. The CDR3 DNA is TGTGCCATCAGCAGGGCAGGATCAGACCAAGAGACCCAGTACTTC.

The chain links TRBV11-2 to TRBJ2-1; tentatively, D is TRBD1 (6 bases). Trimming shortened V by 1 base and J by 9 bases, and 13 bases separated the two germline ends. CDR1 is SGHAT, CDR2 FQNNGV, per germline. The CDR3 runs 14 residues. Written as DNA, the CDR3 is TGTGCCAGCAGCTTAGTTAGTGGGGGCGGTGAGCAGTTCTTC. As protein: CASSLVSGGGEQFF.

The rearrangement links TRBV19 to TRBJ2-7; tentative D call: TRBD1 (5 bases). V shed 1 base and J shed 4 bases, with 11 bases lying between them. The CDR3 covers 14 residues. Germline lookup yields CDR1 LNHDA and CDR2 SQIVND (reference sequence). CDR3 bases: TGTGCCAGTAGTATAGGACCTGGGGCGTACGAGCAGTACTTC. Its translation: CASSIGPGAYEQYF. The variable domain in full, completed from reference TRBV19 and TRBJ2-7, reads DGGITQSPKYLFRKEGQNVTLSCEQNLNHDAMYWYRQDPGQGLRLIYYSQIVNDFQKGDIAEGYSVSREKKESFPLTVTSAQKNPTAFYLCASSIGPGAYEQYFGPGTRLTVT.

The J gene is TRBJ1-5, the V gene TRBV9; no definite D call. V lost 0 bases and J 4 bases, leaving 5 bases between the germline ends. CDR1 and CDR2 (germline): SGDLS, YYNGEE. The CDR3 runs 13 residues. In nucleotides, the CDR3 is TGTGCCAGCAGCGTAGCCGTGAATCAGCCCCAGCATTTT. Encoded protein: CASSVAVNQPQHF. The full variable domain, rest sourced from reference TRBV9 and TRBJ1-5, is DSGVTQTPKHLITATGQRVTLRCSPRSGDLSVYWYQQSLDQGLQFLIQYYNGEERAKGNILERFSAQQFPDLHSELNLSSLELGDSALYFCASSVAVNQPQHFGDGTRLSIL.

This sequence joins TRBV19 and TRBJ2-3, with 13 bases matching TRBD2. Trimming at V came to 6 bases and at J to 1 base, leaving 19 bases not matched to a gene. The CDR3 consists of 21 residues. Germline CDR1 is LNHDA and CDR2 is SQIVND (reference sequence). The CDR3 is CASSPLAGGRFDGFGTDTQYF. In nucleotides, the CDR3 is TGTGCCAGTAGCCCACTAGCGGGGGGGCGATTTGATGGATTTGGCACAGATACGCAGTATTTT.